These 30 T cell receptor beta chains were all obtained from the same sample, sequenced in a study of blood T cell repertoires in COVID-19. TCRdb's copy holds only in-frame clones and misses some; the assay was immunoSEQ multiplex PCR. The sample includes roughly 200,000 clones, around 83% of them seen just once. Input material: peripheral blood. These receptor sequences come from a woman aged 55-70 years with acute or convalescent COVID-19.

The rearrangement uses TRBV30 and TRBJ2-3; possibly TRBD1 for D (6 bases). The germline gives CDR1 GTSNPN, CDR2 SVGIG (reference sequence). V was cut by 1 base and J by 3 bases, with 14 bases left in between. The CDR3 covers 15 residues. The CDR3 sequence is CAWSEQGSFTDTQYF. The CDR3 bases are TGTGCCTGGAGTGAACAGGGAAGTTTTACAGATACGCAGTATTTT.

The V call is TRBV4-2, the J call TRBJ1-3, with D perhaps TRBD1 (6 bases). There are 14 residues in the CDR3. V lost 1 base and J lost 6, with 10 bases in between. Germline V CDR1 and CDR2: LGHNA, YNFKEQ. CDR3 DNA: TGTGCCAGCAGCCAAGTACAGGGAACAAACACCATATATTTT. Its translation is CASSQVQGTNTIYF.

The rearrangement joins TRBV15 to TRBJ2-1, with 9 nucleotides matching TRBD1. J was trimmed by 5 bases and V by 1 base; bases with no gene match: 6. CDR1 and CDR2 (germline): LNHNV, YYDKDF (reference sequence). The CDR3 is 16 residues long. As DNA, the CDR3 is TGTGCCACCAGCAGAGTGGCGGGACAGGGAAACAATGAGCAGTTCTTC. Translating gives CATSRVAGQGNNEQFF. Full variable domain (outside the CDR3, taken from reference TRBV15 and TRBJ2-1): DAMVIQNPRYQVTQFGKPVTLSCSQTLNHNVMYWYQQKSSQAPKLLFHYYDKDFNNEADTPDNFQSRRPNTSFCFLDIRSPGLGDTAMYLCATSRVAGQGNNEQFFGPGTRLTVL.

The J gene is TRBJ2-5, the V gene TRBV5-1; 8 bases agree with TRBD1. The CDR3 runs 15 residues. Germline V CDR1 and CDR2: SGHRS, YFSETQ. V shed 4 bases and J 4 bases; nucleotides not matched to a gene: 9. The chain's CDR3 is CASSTGQGAGETQYF. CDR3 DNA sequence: TGCGCCAGCAGCACAGGACAGGGAGCGGGAGAGACCCAGTACTTC. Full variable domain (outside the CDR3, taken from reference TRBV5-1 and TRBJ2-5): KAGVTQTPRYLIKTRGQQVTLSCSPISGHRSVSWYQQTPGQGLQFLFEYFSETQRNKGNFPGRFSGRQFSNSRSEMNVSTLELGDSALYLCASSTGQGAGETQYFGPGTRLLVL.

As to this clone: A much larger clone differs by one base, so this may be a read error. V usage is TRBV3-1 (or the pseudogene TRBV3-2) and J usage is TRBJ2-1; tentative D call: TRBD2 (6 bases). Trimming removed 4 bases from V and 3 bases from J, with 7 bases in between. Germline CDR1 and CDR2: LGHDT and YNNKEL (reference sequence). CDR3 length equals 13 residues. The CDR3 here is CASSLGLYNEQFF. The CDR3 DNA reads TGTGCCAGCAGCCTGGGACTCTACAATGAGCAGTTCTTC.

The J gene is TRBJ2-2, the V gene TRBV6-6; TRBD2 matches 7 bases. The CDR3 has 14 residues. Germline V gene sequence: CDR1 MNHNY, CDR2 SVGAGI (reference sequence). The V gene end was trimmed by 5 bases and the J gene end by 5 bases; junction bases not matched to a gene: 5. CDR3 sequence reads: CASSREGRTGELFF. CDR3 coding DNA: TGTGCCAGCAGTAGGGAGGGCCGGACCGGGGAGCTGTTTTTT.

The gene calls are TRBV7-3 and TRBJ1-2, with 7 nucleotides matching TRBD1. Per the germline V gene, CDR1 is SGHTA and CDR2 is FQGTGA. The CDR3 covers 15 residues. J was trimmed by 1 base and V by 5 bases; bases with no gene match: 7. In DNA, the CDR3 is TGTGCCAGCAGCCCCGGGACAGAGTATAACTATGGCTACACCTTC. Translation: CASSPGTEYNYGYTF.

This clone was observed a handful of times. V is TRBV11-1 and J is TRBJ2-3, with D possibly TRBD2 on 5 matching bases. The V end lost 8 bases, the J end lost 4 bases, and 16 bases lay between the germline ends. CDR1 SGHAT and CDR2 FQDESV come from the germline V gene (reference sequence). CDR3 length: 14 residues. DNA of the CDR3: TGTGCCAGCGTACCCCTGGGAGACTCAGATACGCAGTATTTT. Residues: CASVPLGDSDTQYF.

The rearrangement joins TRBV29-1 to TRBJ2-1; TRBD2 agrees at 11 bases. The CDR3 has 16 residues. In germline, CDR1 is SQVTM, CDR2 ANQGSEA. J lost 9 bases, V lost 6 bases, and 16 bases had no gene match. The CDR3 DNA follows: TGCAGCGTGGGGGGCAGGGGTAAGACTAGCGGGATTGAGCAGTTCTTC. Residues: CSVGGRGKTSGIEQFF.

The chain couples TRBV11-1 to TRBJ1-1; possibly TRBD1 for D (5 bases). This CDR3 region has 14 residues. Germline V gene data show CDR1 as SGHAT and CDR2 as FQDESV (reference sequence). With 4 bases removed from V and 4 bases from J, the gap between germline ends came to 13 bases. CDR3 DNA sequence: TGTGCCAGCAGCTCCAGGGTTGGGGCCACTGAAGCTTTCTTT. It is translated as CASSSRVGATEAFF.

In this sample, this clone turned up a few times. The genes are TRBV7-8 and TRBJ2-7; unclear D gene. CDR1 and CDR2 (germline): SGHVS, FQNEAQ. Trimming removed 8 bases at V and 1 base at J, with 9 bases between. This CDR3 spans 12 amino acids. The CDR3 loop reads CASSQRSYEQYF. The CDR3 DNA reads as TGTGCCAGCTCACAGAGATCCTACGAGCAGTACTTC.

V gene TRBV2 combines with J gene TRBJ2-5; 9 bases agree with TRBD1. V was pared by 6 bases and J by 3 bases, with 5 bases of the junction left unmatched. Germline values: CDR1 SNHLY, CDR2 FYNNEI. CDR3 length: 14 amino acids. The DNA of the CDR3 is TGTGCCAGCAGCTCGGACAGGGGAGAAGAGACCCAGTACTTC. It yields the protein CASSSDRGEETQYF.

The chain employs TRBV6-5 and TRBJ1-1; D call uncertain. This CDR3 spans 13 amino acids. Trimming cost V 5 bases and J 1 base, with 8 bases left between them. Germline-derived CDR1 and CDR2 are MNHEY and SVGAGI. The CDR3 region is CASSQAWNTEAFF. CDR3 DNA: TGTGCCAGCAGTCAGGCCTGGAACACTGAAGCTTTCTTT.

The CDR3 region has the DNA TGCGCCAGCAGTCTAAGGGGATGGAAGGAAGACACTGAAGCTTTCTTT. It is translated as CASSLRGWKEDTEAFF. The chain carries TRBV23-1 and TRBJ1-1; maybe TRBD1 (5 bases). TRBV23-1 is flagged as an ORF with uncertain function. The CDR3 loop spans 16 amino acids. V was cut by 4 bases and J by 3 bases, with 18 bases left in between.

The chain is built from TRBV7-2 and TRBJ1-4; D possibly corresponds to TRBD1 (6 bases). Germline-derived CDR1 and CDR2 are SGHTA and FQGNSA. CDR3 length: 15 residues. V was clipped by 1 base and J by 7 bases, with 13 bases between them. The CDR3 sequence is CASSLDNRVGEKLFF. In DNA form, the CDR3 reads TGTGCCAGCAGCTTAGATAACAGGGTCGGTGAAAAACTGTTTTTT.

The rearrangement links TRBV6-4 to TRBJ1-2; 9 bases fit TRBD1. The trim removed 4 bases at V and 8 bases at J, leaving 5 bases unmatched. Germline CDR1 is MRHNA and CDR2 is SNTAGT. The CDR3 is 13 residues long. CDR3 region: CASSADTGGGYTF. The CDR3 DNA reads TGTGCCAGCAGTGCCGATACAGGGGGCGGCTACACCTTC.

The CDR3 spells CASSFRGLAGTSSYNEQFF. In nucleotides, the CDR3 is TGTGCCAGCAGTTTTAGGGGACTAGCGGGGACGAGCTCCTACAATGAGCAGTTCTTC. The chain joins TRBV28 to TRBJ2-1, with 13 positions matching TRBD2. CDR3 length equals 19 residues. CDR1 and CDR2 from the germline V gene are MDHEN and SYDVKM. V lost 3 bases, J lost 0 bases, and 8 bases stayed unmatched.

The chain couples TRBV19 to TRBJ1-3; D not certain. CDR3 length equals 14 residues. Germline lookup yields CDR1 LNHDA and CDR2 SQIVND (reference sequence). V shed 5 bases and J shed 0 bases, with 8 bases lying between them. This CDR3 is CASSQSVSGNTIYF. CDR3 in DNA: TGTGCCAGTAGTCAGTCAGTCTCTGGAAACACCATATATTTT. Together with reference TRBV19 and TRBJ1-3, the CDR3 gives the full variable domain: DGGITQSPKYLFRKEGQNVTLSCEQNLNHDAMYWYRQDPGQGLRLIYYSQIVNDFQKGDIAEGYSVSREKKESFPLTVTSAQKNPTAFYLCASSQSVSGNTIYFGEGSWLTVV.

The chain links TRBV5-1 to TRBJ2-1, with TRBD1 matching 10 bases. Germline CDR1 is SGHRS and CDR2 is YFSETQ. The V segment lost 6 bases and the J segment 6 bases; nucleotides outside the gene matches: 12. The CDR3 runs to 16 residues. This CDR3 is CASNRDRGTSINEQFF. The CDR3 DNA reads TGCGCCAGCAACCGGGACAGGGGTACCTCCATCAATGAGCAGTTCTTC.

The CDR3 here is CASSLDSRETQYF. CDR3 sequence (DNA): TGTGCCAGCAGCTTAGATAGTCGGGAGACCCAGTACTTC. The genes are TRBV11-3 and TRBJ2-5, with unresolved D. Trimming removed 0 bases from V and 5 bases from J, with 7 bases in between. Germline values: CDR1 SGHNT, CDR2 YENEEA. The CDR3 runs 13 residues.

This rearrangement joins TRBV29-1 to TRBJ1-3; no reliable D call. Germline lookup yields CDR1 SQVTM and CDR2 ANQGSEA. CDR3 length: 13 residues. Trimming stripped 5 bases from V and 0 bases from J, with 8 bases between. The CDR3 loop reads CSVQAASGNTIYF. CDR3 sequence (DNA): TGCAGCGTTCAGGCCGCCTCTGGAAACACCATATATTTT. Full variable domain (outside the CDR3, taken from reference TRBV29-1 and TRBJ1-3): SAVISQKPSRDICQRGTSLTIQCQVDSQVTMMFWYRQQPGQSLTLIATANQGSEATYESGFVIDKFPISRPNLTFSTLTVSNMSPEDSSIYLCSVQAASGNTIYFGEGSWLTVV.

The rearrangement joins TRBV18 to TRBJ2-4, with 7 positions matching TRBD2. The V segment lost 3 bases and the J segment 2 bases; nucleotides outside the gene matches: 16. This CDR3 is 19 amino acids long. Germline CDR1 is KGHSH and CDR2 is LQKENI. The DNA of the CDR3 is TGTGCCAGCTCACCGATGCCGGGAGGTTCGAGTGAAACCAAAAACATTCAGTACTTC. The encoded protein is CASSPMPGGSSETKNIQYF.

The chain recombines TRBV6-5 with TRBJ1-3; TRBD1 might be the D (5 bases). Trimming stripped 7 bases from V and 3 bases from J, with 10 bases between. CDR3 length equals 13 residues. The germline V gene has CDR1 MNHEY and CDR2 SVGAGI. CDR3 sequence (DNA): TGTGCCAGCACCAGGGAGGATGGAAACACCATATATTTT. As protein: CASTREDGNTIYF.

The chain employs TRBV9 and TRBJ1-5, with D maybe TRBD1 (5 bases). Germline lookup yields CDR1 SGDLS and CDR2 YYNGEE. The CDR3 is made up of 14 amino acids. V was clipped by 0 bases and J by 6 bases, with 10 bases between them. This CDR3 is CASSVEQVGQPQHF. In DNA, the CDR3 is TGTGCCAGCAGCGTAGAACAGGTCGGTCAGCCCCAGCATTTT.

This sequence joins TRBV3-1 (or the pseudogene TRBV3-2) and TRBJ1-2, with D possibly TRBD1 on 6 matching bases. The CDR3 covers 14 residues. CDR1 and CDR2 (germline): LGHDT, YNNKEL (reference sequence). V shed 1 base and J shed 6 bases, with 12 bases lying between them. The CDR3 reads CASSQGTVTHGYTF. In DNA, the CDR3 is TGTGCCAGCAGCCAAGGGACAGTTACTCATGGCTACACCTTC.

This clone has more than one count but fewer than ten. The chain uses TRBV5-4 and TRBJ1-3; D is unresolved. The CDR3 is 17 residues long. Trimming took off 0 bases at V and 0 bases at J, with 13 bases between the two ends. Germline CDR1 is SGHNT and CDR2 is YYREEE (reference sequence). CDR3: CASSLARGGNSGNTIYF. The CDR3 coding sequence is TGTGCCAGCAGCTTGGCTCGAGGCGGAAACTCTGGAAACACCATATATTTT.

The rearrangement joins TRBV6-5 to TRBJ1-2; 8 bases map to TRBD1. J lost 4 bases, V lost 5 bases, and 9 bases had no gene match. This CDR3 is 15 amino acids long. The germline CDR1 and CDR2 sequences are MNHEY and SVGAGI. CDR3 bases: TGTGCCAGCAGTCCCCGGAACAGGGGGGGCTATGGCTACACCTTC. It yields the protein CASSPRNRGGYGYTF.

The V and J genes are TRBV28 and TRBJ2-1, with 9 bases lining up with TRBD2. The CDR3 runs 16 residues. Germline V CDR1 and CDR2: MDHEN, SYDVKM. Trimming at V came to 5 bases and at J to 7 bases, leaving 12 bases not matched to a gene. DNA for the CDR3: TGTGCCAGCAGTCCGGGGGGTAGCGGGAGCCTTAATGAGCAGTTCTTC. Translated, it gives CASSPGGSGSLNEQFF.

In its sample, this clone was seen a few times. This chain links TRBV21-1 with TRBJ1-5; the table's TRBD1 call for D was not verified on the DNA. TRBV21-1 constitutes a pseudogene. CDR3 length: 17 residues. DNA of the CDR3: TGTGCCAGCAGCCAAAAGCAGGATACTGATAGCAATCAGCCCCAGCATTTT. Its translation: CASSQKQDTDSNQPQHF.

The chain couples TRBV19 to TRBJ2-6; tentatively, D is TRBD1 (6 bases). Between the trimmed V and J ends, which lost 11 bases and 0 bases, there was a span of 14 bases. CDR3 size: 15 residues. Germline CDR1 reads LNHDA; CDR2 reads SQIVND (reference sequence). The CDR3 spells CAAGTLNSGANVLTF. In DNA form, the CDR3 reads TGTGCCGCCGGGACATTGAACTCTGGGGCCAACGTCCTGACTTTC.